Given below is one T cell receptor (beta chain) in context. These data belong to a study of T-cell reconstitution after alpha-beta-depleted transplantation in children. Researchers prepared the TCRbeta library using unique molecular identifiers, the study reports. Each CDR3 protein is one row after TCRdb ran MiXCR on the PCR reads. The sample records 190,000 or so distinct CDR3 sequences, about 15% being singletons. Unmatched junction bases numbered 9, after V lost 7 bases and J lost 7 bases. The CDR3 is made up of 14 amino acids. Germline V gives CDR1 SQVTM, CDR2 ANQGSEA. Sequences were derived from PBMCs from the stem cell graft donor, sampled from the stem cell graft. The rearrangement uses TRBV29-1 and TRBJ2-1; TRBD2 aligns across 11 bases. This TCR was recovered from a human donor who donated a stem cell graft to a child with acute lymphoblastic leukemia. The CDR3 region is CSASSGLAGNEQFF. As DNA, the CDR3 is TGCAGCGCTTCAAGTGGACTAGCGGGTAATGAGCAGTTCTTC.